This TCR beta chain originates from a study of CD8 T cells in Susac syndrome (dated by TCRdb to about 2019). About the study as a whole: Among the sequenced Susac syndrome patients, over five had clinically active disease and about 8 were in clinical remission. Susac syndrome patients were therapy-naive, on corticosteroids (some also receiving IVIg), or on IVIg alone at blood withdrawal. The study used repertoire sequencing to test whether antigen drove CD8+ T cell activation and differentiation in Susac syndrome. CD8+ T cell repertoire clonality was compared between 11 to 12 healthy donors, about 14 Susac syndrome patients and 15 or so multiple sclerosis patients.

V is cut by 7 bases and J by 5 bases, and the space between the germline ends is 8 bases. CDR1 and CDR2 (SQVTM, ANQGSEA) derive from the germline V gene. The CDR3 holds 11 amino acids from the cysteine to the phenylalanine. Only the CDR3 DNA stays, 33 bases, in frame from base 1. High-throughput TCR beta sequencing profiled peripheral blood CD8+ and CD4+ T cells from healthy donors, Susac syndrome patients and multiple sclerosis patients. Susac syndrome patients met recently defined diagnostic criteria for definite or probable disease. Bulk CD8+ and CD4+ T cells were purified by magnetic negative isolation, while CD8+ TEMRA cells were enriched using FACS. Blood was collected in EDTA tubes and processed within 24 hours, with PBMCs isolated through density gradient centrifugation. PBMCs intended for TCR sequencing were frozen in liquid nitrogen and were later thawed in a 37 degrees C water bath. The sorted or isolated CD4+, CD8+ and CD8+ TEMRA cells had a purity of 90% or higher.

On this clonotype itself: What antigen it recognizes has not been identified. No much larger clone exists at a distance of one base, and base qualities are not known.

RNA was extracted using the RNeasy kit, and roughly 0.5 to 1 microgram was reverse transcribed with random hexamers. TCR beta CDR3 regions were amplified with the immunoSEQ multiplex PCR assay covering 54 Vbeta and 13 Jbeta segments. PCR amplification bias was corrected by using a synthetic template baseline for primer optimization and computational correction. In the paper's pipeline: Reads were annotated to V, D and J genes per IMGT and analyzed with immunoSEQ Analyzer, keeping only productive sequences. Clonality was computed as one minus Shannon entropy normalized by log2 of the number of productive unique sequences. For each patient and control, public and private clones were evaluated among the 100 most prevalent clones. Clones were defined as Susac-specific if absent from the healthy and MS cohorts, from around 1,100 published viral clones and from other ImmuneACCESS disease sequences. Through fastp at Q25 and MiXCR, TCRdb rebuilt clones from the public reads, retaining in-frame beta chains. Rows are unified per CDR3 protein, each entry keeping the most common DNA and genes. The authors' filters were not applied to this entry. A total of approximately 190,000 distinct CDR3 sequences appear in this sample, over 90% of them only once. In total, the top ten clones hold about 0.15% of the sample.

Study-wide findings and limitations: The number of individuals in the TCR sequencing and HLA analysis was acknowledged as relatively small. Looking at Susac-specific public clones, the researchers identified some 15 in the total CD8+ repertoire and roughly 5 in the CD8+ TEMRA repertoire. CD8+ repertoires in Susac syndrome showed clonal expansion, which was highest in CD8+ TEMRA cells and was greater in clinically active patients than in remitting patients.

The sequenced material came from CD8+ T cells from PBMCs. The V and J segments used are TRBV29-1 and TRBJ2-2; TRBD2 is possibly the D segment (5 matching bases). This clonotype was sampled from a human donor with Susac syndrome. The DNA sequence is as follows: TGCAGCGCTCGAGGGACCGGGGAGCTGTTTTTT. This gives the protein CSARGTGELFF.